The T cell receptor beta chain under discussion was sequenced for a study of control samples from healthy donors and cancer patients. The CDR3 contains 17 residues. V lost 4 bases and J 3 bases, leaving 21 bases between the germline ends. CDR1 SGHRS and CDR2 YFSETQ come from the germline V gene. Generated by immunoSEQ multiplex PCR, the TCRdb table keeps only in-frame clones and is missing some. The sample lists about 100,000 clones, roughly 87% occurring once. The source material was blood. The clonotype comes from a woman aged 45-65 years in good health. The chain is built from TRBV5-1 and TRBJ2-3; D remains unclear. The CDR3 protein is CASSEIRSLASTDTQYF. CDR3 sequence (DNA): TGCGCCAGCAGCGAGATCCGGTCCTTGGCCTCTACAGATACGCAGTATTTT.